A selection of T cell receptor beta chains follows, all from one sample in a study of T cell changes during pregnancy in multiple sclerosis. Profiled with immunoSEQ multiplex PCR; TCRdb holds only in-frame clones, not every one. Altogether about 8,500 clones are present, about 90% being singletons, with the ten largest covering more than 8.5%. The specimen was CD8+ T cells from peripheral blood mononuclear cells, collected in the first trimester of pregnancy. The source of these receptors is a female donor in good health, enrolled as a control in a pregnancy study. Each CDR3 is given with its conserved first and last residue.

J | V | CDR3
TRBJ1-1 | TRBV6-4 | CASSTGQENTEAFF
TRBJ2-1 | TRBV7-9 | CASSPGLAGGPLTYNEQFF
TRBJ1-2 | TRBV9 | CASSEGTGTNYGYTF
TRBJ1-1 | TRBV30 | CAWDEQGKVATEAFF
TRBJ1-2 | TRBV9 | CASSVGGQRGGGYTF
TRBJ2-7 | TRBV9 | CASSTSGAPSYEQYF
TRBJ2-1 | TRBV5-4 | CASSLANAGGNEQFF
TRBJ1-1 | TRBV11-2 | CASSLVASRRNTEAFF
TRBJ2-5 | TRBV6-5 | CASTPLTGSGETQYF
TRBJ2-7 | TRBV19 | CASSQGYEQYF
TRBJ1-1 | TRBV5-6 | CATHLGAEIMNTEAFF
TRBJ1-2 | TRBV6-1 | CASTGLSNYGYTF
TRBJ2-5 | TRBV5-6 | CASSLVGLAAYQETQYF
TRBJ1-2 | TRBV7-9 | CASSLFAGFYGYTF
TRBJ2-1 | TRBV7-2 | CASSLAEQGWDNEQFF
TRBJ2-1 | TRBV6-1 | CASSGDRGGAGLNEQFF
TRBJ2-1 | TRBV2 | CASSDTGGSYNEQFF
TRBJ1-4 | TRBV19 | CASSPIVGTGGEKLFF
TRBJ2-1 | TRBV4-1 | CASSQDLAGEFLSEQFF
TRBJ1-1 | TRBV25-1 | CASGQSNTEAFF
TRBJ1-1 | TRBV4-1 | CASSLPRGNTEAFF
TRBJ2-6 | TRBV9 | CASSGGDEQGGSGANVLTF
TRBJ2-5 | TRBV7-7 | CASSLAGLAGLETQYF
TRBJ1-2 | TRBV27 | CASSMAGGSRGYTF
TRBJ1-1 | TRBV6-5 | CASRPDRATEAFF
TRBJ2-3 | TRBV9 | CASSLPKDTQYF
TRBJ1-1 | TRBV9 | CASSVAGGLTEAFF
TRBJ1-4 | TRBV15 | CATSRDRQGSEKLFF
TRBJ2-1 | TRBV7-9 | CASRYTGFEQFF
TRBJ1-5 | TRBV28 | CASSLWGTATNQPQHF
TRBJ2-5 | TRBV13 | CASSLPEGGKTQYF